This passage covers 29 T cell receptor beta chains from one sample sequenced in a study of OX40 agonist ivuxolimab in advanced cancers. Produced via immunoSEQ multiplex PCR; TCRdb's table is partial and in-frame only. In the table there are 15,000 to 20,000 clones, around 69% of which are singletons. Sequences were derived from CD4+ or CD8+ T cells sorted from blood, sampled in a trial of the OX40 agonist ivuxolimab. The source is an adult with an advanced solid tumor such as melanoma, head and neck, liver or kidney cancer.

For the CDR3, the DNA is TGTGCCAGCACCCCAGAGGGAACTATGAACACTGAAGCTTTCTTT. Translation gives CASTPEGTMNTEAFF. The V gene is TRBV5-5, the J gene TRBJ1-1; the D is unclear. Trimming took 6 bases from V and 0 from J, leaving 15 bases between them. Germline CDR1 and CDR2: SGHKS and YYEKEE (reference sequence). The CDR3 is made up of 15 amino acids. The full variable domain, with the rest looked up from reference TRBV5-5 and TRBJ1-1, is DAGVTQSPTHLIKTRGQQVTLRCSPISGHKSVSWYQQVLGQGPQFIFQYYEKEERGRGNFPDRFSARQFPNYSSELNVNALLLGDSALYLCASTPEGTMNTEAFFGQGTRLTVV.

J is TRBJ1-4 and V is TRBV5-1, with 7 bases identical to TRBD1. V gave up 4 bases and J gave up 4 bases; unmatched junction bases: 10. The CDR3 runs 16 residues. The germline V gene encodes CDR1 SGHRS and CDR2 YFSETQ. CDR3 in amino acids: CASSPAGGMINEKLFF. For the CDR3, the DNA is TGCGCCAGCAGCCCCGCAGGGGGGATGATTAATGAAAAACTGTTTTTT.

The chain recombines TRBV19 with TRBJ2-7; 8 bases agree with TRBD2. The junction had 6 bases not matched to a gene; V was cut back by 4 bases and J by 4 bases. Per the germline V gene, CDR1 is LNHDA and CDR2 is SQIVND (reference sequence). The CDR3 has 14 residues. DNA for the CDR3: TGTGCCAGTAGTAAACGGACTAGCTTGTACGAGCAGTACTTC. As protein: CASSKRTSLYEQYF. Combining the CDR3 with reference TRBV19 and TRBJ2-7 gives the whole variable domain DGGITQSPKYLFRKEGQNVTLSCEQNLNHDAMYWYRQDPGQGLRLIYYSQIVNDFQKGDIAEGYSVSREKKESFPLTVTSAQKNPTAFYLCASSKRTSLYEQYFGPGTRLTVT.

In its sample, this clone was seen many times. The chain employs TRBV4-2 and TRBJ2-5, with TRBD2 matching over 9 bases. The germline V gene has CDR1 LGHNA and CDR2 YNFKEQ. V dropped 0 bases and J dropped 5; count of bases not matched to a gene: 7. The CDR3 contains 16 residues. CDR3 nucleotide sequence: TGTGCCAGCAGCCAAGACGCTAGCGGGACGCCTGAGACCCAGTACTTC. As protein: CASSQDASGTPETQYF.

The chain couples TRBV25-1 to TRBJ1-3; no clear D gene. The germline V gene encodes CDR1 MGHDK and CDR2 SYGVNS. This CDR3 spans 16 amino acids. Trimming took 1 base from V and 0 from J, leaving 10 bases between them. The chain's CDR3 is CASSESRRLSGNTIYF. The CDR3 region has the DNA TGTGCCAGCAGTGAATCTCGCCGACTCTCTGGAAACACCATATATTTT.

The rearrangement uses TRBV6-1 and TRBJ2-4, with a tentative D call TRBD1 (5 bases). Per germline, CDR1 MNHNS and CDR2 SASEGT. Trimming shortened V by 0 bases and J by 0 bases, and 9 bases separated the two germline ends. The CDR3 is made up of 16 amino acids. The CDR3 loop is CASSEAGALAKNIQYF. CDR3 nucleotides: TGTGCCAGCAGTGAAGCAGGGGCCCTAGCCAAAAACATTCAGTACTTC.

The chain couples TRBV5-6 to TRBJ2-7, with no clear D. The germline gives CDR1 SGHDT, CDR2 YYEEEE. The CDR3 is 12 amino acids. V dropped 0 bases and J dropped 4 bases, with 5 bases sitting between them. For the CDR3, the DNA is TGTGCCAGCAGCTTGGGAGTATACGAGCAGTACTTC. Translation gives CASSLGVYEQYF.

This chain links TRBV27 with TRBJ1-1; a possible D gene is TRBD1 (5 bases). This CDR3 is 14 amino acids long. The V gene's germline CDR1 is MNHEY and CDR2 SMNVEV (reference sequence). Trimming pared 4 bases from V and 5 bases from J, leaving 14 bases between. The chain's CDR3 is CASSYTTGVTEAFF. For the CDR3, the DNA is TGTGCCAGCAGTTACACCACGGGGGTTACTGAAGCTTTCTTT.

CDR3 loop: CASSRQARGDQPQHF. The CDR3 DNA sequence: TGTGCCAGCAGCAGACAAGCTCGGGGAGATCAGCCCCAGCATTTT. This chain uses TRBV6-5 with TRBJ1-5, with D unresolved. The CDR3 contains 15 residues. The germline V gene has CDR1 MNHEY and CDR2 SVGAGI. The V gene lost 6 bases and the J gene lost 5 bases, with 17 bases spanning the gap.

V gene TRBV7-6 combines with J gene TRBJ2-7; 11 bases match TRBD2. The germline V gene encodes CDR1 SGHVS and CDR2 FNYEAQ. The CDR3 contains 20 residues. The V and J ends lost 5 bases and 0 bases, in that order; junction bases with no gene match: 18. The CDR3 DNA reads TGTGCCAGCAGCCAAACTCGACTAGCGGGAATACGGCGTCGCTCCTACGAGCAGTACTTC. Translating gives CASSQTRLAGIRRRSYEQYF. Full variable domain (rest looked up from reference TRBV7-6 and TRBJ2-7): GAGVSQSPRYKVTKRGQDVALRCDPISGHVSLYWYRQALGQGPEFLTYFNYEAQQDKSGLPNDRFSAERPEGSISTLTIQRTEQRDSAMYRCASSQTRLAGIRRRSYEQYFGPGTRLTVT.

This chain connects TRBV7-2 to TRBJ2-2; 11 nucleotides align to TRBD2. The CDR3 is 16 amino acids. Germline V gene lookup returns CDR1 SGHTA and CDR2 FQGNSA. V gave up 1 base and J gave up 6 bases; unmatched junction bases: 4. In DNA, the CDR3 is TGTGCCAGCAGCTTAGGACTAGCGGGATTCCCCGGGGAGCTGTTTTTT. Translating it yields CASSLGLAGFPGELFF.

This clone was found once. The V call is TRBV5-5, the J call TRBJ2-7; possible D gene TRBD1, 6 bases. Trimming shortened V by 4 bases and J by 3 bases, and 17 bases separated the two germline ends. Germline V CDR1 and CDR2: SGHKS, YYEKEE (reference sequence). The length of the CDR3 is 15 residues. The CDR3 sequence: CASSPERTEYYEQYF. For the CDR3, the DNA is TGTGCCAGCAGCCCCGAGAGGACAGAATACTACGAGCAGTACTTC.

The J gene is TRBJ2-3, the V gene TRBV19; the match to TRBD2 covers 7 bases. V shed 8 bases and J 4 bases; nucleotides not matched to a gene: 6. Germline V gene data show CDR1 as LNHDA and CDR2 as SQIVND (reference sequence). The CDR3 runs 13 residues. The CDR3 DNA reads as TGTGCCAGTCGAGGACTAGACCCAGATACGCAGTATTTT. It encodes CASRGLDPDTQYF.

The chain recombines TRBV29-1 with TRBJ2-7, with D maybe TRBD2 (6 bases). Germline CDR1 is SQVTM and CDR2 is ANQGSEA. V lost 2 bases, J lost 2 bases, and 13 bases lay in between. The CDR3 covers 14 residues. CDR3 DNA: TGCAGCGTTGAACCCTTGGGCGGGGCCTACGAGCAGTACTTC. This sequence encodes CSVEPLGGAYEQYF.

The CDR3 coding sequence is TGTGCCAGCAGTTTAGGGACTAGGGGCCAAGAGACCCAGTACTTC. As protein: CASSLGTRGQETQYF. The chain employs TRBV27 and TRBJ2-5; 8 bases map to TRBD2. J gave up 1 base and V 2 bases, and 3 bases lay outside the gene matches. The CDR3 has 15 amino acids. Germline-derived CDR1 and CDR2 are MNHEY and SMNVEV (reference sequence).

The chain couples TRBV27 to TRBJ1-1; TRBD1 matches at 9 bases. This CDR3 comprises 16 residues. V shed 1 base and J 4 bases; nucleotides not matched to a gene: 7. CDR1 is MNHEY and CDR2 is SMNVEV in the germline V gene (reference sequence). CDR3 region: CASSLLGTGGGTEAFF. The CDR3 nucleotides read TGTGCCAGCAGTTTATTAGGTACAGGGGGCGGCACTGAAGCTTTCTTT.

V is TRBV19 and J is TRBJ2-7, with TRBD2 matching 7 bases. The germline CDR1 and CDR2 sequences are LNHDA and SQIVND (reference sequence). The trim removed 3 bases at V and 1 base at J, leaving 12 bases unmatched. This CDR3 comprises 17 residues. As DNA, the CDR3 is TGTGCCAGTAGTATTAGTCGGGGGGAGGGCCGTTCCTACGAGCAGTACTTC. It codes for CASSISRGEGRSYEQYF.

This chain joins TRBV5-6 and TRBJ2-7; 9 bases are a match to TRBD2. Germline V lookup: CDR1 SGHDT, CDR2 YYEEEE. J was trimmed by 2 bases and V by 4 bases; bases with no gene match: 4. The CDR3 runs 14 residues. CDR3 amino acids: CASSPGGGAYEQYF. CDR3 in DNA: TGTGCCAGCAGCCCCGGCGGGGGGGCCTACGAGCAGTACTTC.

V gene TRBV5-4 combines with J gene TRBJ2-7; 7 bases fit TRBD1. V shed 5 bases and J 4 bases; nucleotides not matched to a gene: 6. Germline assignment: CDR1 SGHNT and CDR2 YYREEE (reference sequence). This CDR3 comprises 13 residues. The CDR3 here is CASSIGQAYEQYF. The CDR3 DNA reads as TGTGCCAGCAGTATTGGACAGGCGTACGAGCAGTACTTC.

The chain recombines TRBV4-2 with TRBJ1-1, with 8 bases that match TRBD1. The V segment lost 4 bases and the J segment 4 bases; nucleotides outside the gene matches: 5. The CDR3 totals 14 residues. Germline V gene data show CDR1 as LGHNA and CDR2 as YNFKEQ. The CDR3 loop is CASSRGQEITEAFF. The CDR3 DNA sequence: TGTGCCAGCAGCCGGGGACAGGAGATCACTGAAGCTTTCTTT.

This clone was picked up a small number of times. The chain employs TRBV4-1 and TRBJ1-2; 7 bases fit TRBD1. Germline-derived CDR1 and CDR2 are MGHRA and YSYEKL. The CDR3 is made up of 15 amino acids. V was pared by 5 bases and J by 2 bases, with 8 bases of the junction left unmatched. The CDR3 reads CASSTYQGDNYGYTF. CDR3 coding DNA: TGCGCCAGCAGCACCTACCAGGGGGACAACTATGGCTACACCTTC.

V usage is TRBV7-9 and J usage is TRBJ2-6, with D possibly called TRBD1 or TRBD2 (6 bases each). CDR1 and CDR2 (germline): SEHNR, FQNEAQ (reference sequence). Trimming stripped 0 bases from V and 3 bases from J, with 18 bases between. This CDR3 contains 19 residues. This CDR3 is CASSLALDWGRGGANVLTF. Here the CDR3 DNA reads TGTGCCAGCAGCTTAGCGCTGGACTGGGGGCGGGGTGGGGCCAACGTCCTGACTTTC.

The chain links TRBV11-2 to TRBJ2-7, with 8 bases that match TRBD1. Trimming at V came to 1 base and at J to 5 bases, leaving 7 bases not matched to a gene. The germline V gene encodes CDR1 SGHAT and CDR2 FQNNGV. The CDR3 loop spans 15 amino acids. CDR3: CASSLGPGGADEQYF. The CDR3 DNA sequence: TGTGCCAGCAGCTTAGGACCAGGGGGCGCGGACGAGCAGTACTTC.

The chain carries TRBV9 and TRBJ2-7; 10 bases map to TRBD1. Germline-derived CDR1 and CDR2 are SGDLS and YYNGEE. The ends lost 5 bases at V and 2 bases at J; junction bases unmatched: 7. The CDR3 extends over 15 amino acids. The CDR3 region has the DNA TGTGCCAGCAGTTCCGGACAGGGGGGGCCCTACGAGCAGTACTTC. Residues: CASSSGQGGPYEQYF.

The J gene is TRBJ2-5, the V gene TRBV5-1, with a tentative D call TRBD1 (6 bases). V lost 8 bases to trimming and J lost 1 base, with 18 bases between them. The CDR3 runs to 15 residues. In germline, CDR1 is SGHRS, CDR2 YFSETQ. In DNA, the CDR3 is TGCGCCAGTATGGACAGAACGAATTCCCAAGAGACCCAGTACTTC. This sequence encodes CASMDRTNSQETQYF.

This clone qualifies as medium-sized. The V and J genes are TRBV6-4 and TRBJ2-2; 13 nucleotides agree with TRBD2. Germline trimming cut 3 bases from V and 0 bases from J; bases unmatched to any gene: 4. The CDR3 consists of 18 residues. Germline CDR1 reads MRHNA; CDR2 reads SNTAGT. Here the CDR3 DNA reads TGTGCCAGCAGTGAAGGGACTAGCGGGACCGCGAACACCGGGGAGCTGTTTTTT. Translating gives CASSEGTSGTANTGELFF.

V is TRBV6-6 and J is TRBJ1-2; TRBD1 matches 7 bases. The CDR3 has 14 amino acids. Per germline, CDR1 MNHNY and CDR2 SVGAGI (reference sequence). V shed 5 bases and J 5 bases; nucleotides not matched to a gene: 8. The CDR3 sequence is CASSPDRLGYGYTF. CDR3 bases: TGTGCCAGCAGTCCGGACAGGTTAGGGTATGGCTACACCTTC.

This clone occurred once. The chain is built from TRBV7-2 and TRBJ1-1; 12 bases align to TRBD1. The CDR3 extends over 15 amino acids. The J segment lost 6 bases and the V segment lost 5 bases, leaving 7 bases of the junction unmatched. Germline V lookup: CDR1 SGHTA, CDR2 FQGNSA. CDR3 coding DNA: TGTGCCAGCAGCCTGGGACAGGGGGCAAGGGCTGAAGCTTTCTTT. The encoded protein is CASSLGQGARAEAFF.

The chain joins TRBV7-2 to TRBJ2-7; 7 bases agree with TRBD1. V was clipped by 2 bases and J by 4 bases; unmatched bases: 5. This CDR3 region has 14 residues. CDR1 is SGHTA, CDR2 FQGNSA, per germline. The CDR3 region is CASSLNTGVYEQYF. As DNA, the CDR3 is TGTGCCAGCAGCTTAAACACAGGGGTGTACGAGCAGTACTTC.